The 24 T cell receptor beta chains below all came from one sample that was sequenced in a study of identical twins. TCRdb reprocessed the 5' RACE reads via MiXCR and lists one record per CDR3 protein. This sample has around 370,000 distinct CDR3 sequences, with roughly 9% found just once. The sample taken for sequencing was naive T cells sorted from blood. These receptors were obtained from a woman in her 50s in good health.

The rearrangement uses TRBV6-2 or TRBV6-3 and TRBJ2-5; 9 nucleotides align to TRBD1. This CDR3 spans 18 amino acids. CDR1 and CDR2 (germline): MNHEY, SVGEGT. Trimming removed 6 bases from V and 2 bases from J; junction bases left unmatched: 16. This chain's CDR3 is CASSPTGTGWPQQETQYF. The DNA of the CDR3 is TGTGCCAGCAGCCCGACCGGGACAGGGTGGCCACAACAAGAGACCCAGTACTTC.

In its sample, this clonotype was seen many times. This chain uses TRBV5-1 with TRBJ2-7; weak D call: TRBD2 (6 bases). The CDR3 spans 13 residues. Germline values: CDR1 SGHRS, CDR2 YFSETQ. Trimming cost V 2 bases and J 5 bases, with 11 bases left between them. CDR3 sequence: CASSLGGENEQYV. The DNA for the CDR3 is TGCGCCAGCAGCTTAGGAGGGGAAAACGAGCAGTACGTC.

The DNA of the CDR3 is TGTGCCAGCAGCCCCAAGCGGACCGGGGAGCTGTTTTTT. Protein sequence: CASSPKRTGELFF. The chain couples TRBV11-3 to TRBJ2-2; a possible D gene is TRBD2 (5 bases). Looked up from germline, CDR1 is SGHNT and CDR2 is YENEEA. The CDR3 sequence is 13 residues long. V was cut by 5 bases and J by 5 bases, with 9 bases left in between.

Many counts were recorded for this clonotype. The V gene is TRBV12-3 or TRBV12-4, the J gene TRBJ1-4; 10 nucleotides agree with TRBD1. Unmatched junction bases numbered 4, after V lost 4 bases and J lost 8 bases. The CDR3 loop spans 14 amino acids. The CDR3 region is CASSSRDRGEKLFF. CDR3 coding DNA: TGTGCCAGCAGTTCTCGGGACAGGGGCGAAAAACTGTTTTTT.

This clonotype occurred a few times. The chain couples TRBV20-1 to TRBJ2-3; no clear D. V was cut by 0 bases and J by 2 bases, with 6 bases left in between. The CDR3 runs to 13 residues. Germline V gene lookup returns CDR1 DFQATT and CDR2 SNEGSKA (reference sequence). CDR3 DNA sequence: TGCAGTGCTAGAGATACCATCACAGATACGCAGTATTTT. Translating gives CSARDTITDTQYF.

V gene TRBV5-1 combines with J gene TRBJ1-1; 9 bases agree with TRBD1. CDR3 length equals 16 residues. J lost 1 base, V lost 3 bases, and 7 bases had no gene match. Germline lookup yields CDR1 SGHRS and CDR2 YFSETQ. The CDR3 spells CASSWGTGSTNTEAFF. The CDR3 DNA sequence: TGCGCCAGCAGCTGGGGGACAGGGTCTACGAACACTGAAGCTTTCTTT.

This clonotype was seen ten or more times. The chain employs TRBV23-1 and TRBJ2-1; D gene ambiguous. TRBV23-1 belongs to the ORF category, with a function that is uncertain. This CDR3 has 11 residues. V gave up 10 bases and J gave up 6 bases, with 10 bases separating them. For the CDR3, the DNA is TGCGCCAATTCAGACCGCAATGAGCAGTTCTTC. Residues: CANSDRNEQFF.

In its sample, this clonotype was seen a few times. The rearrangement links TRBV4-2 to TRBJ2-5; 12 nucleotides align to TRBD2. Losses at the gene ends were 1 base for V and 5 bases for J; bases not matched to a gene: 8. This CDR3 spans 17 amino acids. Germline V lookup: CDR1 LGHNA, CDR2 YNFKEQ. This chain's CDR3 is CASSQVRRTSGMETQYF. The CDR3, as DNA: TGTGCCAGCAGCCAAGTTCGCCGGACTAGCGGGATGGAGACCCAGTACTTC.

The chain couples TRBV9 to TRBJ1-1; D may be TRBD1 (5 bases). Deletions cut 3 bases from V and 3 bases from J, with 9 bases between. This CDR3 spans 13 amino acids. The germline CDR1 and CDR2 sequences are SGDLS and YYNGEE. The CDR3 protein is CASSALGDTEAFF. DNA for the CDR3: TGTGCCAGCAGCGCACTAGGGGACACTGAAGCTTTCTTT.

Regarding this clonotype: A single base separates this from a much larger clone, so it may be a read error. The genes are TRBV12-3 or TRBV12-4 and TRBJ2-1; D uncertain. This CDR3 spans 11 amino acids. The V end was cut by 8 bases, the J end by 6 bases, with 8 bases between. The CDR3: CASPGSNEQFF. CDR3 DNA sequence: TGTGCCAGCCCGGGTAGCAATGAGCAGTTCTTC.

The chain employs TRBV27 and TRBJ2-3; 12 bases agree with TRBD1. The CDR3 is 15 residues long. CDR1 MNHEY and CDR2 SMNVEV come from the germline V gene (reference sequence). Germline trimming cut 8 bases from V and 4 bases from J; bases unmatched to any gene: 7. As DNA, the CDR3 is TGTGCCAGCCGCCAAGGGACAGGGGGCGCAGATACGCAGTATTTT. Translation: CASRQGTGGADTQYF.

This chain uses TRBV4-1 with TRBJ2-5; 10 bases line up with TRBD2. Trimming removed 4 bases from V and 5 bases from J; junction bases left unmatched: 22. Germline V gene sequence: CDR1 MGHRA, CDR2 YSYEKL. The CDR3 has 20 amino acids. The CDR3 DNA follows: TGCGCCAGCAGCCCCTCCCCCCAGCGGGAGGGTATTTTGGAGTTGGAGACCCAGTACTTC. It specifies CASSPSPQREGILELETQYF.

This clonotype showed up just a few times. CDR3 sequence reads: CASSVGDSNNEQFF. The CDR3 nucleotides read TGTGCCAGCAGCGTAGGGGACAGCAACAATGAGCAGTTCTTC. The chain recombines TRBV9 with TRBJ2-1; 7 nucleotides agree with TRBD1. CDR3 length equals 14 residues. J gave up 5 bases and V 0 bases, and 2 bases lay outside the gene matches. Looked up from germline, CDR1 is SGDLS and CDR2 is YYNGEE.

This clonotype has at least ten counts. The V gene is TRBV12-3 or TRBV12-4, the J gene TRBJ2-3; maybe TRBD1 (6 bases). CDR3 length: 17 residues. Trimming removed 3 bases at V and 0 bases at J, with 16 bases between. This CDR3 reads CASSFTPYRVSTDTQYF. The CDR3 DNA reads TGTGCCAGCAGTTTTACTCCGTACAGGGTTAGCACAGATACGCAGTATTTT.

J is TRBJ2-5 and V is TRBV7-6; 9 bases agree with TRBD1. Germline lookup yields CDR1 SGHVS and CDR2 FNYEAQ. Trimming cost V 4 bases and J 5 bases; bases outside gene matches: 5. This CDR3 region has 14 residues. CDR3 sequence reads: CASSSYRGPETQYF. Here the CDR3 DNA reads TGTGCCAGCAGCTCATACAGGGGGCCGGAGACCCAGTACTTC.

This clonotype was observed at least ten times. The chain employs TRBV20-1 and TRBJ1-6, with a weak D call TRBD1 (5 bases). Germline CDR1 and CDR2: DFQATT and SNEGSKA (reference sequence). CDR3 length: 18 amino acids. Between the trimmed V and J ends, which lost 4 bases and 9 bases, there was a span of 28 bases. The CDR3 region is CSATSIRQGDNSGSPLHF. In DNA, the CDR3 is TGCAGTGCTACCTCGATACGGCAGGGCGACAATAGTGGTTCACCCCTCCACTTT.

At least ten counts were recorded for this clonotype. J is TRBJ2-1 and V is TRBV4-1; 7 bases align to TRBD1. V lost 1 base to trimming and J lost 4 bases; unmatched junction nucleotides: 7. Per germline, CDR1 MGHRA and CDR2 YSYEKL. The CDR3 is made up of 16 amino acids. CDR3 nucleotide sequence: TGCGCCAGCAGCCAAGGAGGGGGACAGCTTTACAATGAGCAGTTCTTC. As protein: CASSQGGGQLYNEQFF.

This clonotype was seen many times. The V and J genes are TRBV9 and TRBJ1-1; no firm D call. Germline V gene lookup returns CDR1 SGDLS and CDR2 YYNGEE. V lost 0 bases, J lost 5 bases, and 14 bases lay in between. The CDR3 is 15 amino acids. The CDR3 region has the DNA TGTGCCAGCAGCGTAGGTCCGGGGATGGGGACTGAAGCTTTCTTT. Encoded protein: CASSVGPGMGTEAFF.

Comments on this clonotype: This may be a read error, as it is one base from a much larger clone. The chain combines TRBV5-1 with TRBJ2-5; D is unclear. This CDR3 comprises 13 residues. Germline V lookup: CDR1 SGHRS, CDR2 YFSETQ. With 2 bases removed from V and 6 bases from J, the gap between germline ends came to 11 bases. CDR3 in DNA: TGCGCCAGCAGCTTCCTCCAAAAACAGACCCAGTACTTC. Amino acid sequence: CASSFLQKQTQYF.

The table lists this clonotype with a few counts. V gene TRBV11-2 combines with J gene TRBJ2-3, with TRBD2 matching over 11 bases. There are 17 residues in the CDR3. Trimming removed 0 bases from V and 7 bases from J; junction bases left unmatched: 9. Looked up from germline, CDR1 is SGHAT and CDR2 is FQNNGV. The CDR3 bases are TGTGCCAGCAGCTTAGAGGGGGGACTAGCGGTGACCAATACGCAGTATTTT. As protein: CASSLEGGLAVTNTQYF.

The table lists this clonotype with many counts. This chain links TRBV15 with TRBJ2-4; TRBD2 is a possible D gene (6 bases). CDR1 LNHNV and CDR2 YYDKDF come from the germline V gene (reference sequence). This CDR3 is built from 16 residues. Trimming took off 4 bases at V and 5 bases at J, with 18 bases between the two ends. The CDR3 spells CATSTAIAEGQNIQYF. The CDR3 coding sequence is TGTGCCACCAGCACAGCAATAGCGGAGGGCCAAAACATTCAGTACTTC.

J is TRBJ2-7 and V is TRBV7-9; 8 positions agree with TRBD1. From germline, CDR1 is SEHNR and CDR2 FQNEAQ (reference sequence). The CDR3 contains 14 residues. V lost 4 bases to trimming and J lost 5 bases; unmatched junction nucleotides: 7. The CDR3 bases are TGTGCCAGCAGCTGGCCAGGGGGCAAGGACGAGCAGTACTTC. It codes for CASSWPGGKDEQYF.

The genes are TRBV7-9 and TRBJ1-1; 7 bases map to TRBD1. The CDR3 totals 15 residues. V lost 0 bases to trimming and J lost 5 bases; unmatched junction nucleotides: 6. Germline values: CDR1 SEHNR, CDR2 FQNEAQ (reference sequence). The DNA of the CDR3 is TGTGCCAGCAGCTTAGCCGGCAGGGGGAAAACTGAAGCTTTCTTT. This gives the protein CASSLAGRGKTEAFF.

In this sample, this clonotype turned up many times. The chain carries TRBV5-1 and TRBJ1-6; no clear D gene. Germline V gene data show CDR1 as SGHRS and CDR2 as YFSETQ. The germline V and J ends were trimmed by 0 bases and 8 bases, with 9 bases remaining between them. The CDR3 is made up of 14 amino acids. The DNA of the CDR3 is TGCGCCAGCAGCTTGGAGGATACGGATTCACCCCTCCACTTT. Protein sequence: CASSLEDTDSPLHF. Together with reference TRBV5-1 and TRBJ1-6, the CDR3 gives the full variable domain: KAGVTQTPRYLIKTRGQQVTLSCSPISGHRSVSWYQQTPGQGLQFLFEYFSETQRNKGNFPGRFSGRQFSNSRSEMNVSTLELGDSALYLCASSLEDTDSPLHFGNGTRLTVT.